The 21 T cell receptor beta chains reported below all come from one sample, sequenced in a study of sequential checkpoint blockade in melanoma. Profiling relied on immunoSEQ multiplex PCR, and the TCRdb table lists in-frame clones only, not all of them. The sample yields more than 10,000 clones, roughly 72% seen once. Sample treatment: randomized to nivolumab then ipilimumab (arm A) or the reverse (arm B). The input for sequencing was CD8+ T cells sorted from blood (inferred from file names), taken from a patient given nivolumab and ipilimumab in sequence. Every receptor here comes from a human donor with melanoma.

The CDR3 bases are TGCGCCAGCAGTTCGGCCCTAGAGGGTGAGCAGTTCTTC. As protein: CASSSALEGEQFF. The rearrangement joins TRBV10-1 to TRBJ2-1, with D possibly matching TRBD2 (5 bases). This CDR3 is 13 amino acids long. Germline-derived CDR1 and CDR2 are WNHNN and SYGVQD (reference sequence). Trimming pared 5 bases from V and 9 bases from J, leaving 14 bases between.

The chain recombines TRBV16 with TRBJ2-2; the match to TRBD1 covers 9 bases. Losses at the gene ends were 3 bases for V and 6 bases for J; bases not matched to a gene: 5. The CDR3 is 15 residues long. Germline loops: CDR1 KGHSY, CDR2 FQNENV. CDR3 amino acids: CASSQSGTGSGELFF. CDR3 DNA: TGTGCCAGCAGCCAGTCCGGGACAGGGTCCGGGGAGCTGTTTTTT.

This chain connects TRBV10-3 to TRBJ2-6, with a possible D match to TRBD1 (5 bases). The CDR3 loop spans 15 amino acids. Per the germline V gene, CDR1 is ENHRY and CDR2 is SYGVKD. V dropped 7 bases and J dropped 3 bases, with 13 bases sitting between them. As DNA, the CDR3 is TGTGCCATCAAGATTGACAGAAGTGGGGCCAACGTCCTGACTTTC. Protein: CAIKIDRSGANVLTF.

The CDR3 sequence is CASSPTDRVSGNTIYF. Written as DNA, the CDR3 is TGTGCCAGCAGCCCGACGGACAGGGTTAGTGGAAACACCATATATTTT. The chain combines TRBV9 with TRBJ1-3; 8 bases align to TRBD1. There are 16 residues in the CDR3. CDR1 is SGDLS and CDR2 is YYNGEE in the germline V gene. Trimming at V came to 4 bases and at J to 3 bases, leaving 9 bases not matched to a gene.

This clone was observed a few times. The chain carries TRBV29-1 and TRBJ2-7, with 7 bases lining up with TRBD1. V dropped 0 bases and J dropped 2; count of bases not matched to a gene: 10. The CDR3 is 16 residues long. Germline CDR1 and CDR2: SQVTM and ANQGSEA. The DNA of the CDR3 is TGCAGCGTTGAAGAATGGGCCTCCGACAGGGCCTACGAGCAGTACTTC. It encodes CSVEEWASDRAYEQYF.

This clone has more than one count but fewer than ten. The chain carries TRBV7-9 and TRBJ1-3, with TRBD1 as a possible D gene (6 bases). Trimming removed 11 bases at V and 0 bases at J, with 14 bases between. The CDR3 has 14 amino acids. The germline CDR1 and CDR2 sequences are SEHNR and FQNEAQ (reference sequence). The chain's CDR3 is CAAGERPSGNTIYF. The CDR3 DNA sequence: TGTGCCGCAGGGGAGCGCCCCTCTGGAAACACCATATATTTT.

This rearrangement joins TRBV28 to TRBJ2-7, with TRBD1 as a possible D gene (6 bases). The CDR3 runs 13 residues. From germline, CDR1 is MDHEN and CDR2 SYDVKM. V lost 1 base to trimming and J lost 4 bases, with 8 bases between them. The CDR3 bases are TGTGCCAGCAGTTTATACAGGGAATACGAGCAGTACGTC. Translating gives CASSLYREYEQYV.

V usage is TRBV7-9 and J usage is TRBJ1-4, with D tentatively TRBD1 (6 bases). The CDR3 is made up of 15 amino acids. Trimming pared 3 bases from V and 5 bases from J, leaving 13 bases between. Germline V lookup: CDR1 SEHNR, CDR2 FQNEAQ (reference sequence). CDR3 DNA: TGTGCCAGCAGCTTGCCAGGGGCGGAGAATGAAAAACTGTTTTTT. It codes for CASSLPGAENEKLFF.

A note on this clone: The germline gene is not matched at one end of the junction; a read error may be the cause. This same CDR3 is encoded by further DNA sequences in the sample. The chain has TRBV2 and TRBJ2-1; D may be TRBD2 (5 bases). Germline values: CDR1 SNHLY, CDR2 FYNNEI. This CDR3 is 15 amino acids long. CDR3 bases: TGTGCCAGCAGGACAAAGCGGAGACCCTACAACGAGCAGTTCTTC. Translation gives CASRTKRRPYNEQFF.

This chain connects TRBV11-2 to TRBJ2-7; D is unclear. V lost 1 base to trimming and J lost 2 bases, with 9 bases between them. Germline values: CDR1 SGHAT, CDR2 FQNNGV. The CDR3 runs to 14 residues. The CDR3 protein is CASSLVGAAYEQYF. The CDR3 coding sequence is TGTGCCAGCAGCTTAGTCGGCGCGGCCTACGAGCAGTACTTC.

CDR3 DNA: TGTGCCAGTAGTGACCCTGACAGGGTGAACACTGAAGCTTTCTTT. It specifies CASSDPDRVNTEAFF. The V gene is TRBV19, the J gene TRBJ1-1, with 7 positions matching TRBD1. This CDR3 is built from 15 residues. With V trimmed by 5 bases and J by 0 bases, 6 bases remained unmatched. The germline V gene encodes CDR1 LNHDA and CDR2 SQIVND (reference sequence).

The CDR3, as DNA: TGTGCCAGCAGTTACAGCCCGATGAGCACCGGGGAGCTGTTTTTT. It translates to CASSYSPMSTGELFF. This chain uses TRBV6-6 with TRBJ2-2, with no clear D. V was cut by 2 bases and J by 4 bases, with 11 bases left in between. Germline values: CDR1 MNHNY, CDR2 SVGAGI (reference sequence). The CDR3 totals 15 residues.

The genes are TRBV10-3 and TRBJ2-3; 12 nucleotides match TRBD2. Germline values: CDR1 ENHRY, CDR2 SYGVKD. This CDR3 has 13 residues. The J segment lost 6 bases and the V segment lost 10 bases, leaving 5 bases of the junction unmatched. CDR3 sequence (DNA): TGTGCCACTAGCGGGGGGGGGTCCGATACGCAGTATTTT. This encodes CATSGGGSDTQYF.

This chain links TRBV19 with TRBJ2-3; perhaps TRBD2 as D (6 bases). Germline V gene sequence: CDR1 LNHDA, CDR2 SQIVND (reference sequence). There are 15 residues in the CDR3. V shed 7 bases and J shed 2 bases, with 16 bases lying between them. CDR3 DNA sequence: TGTGCCAGTACCCCATTTGGGGGGTTCACAGATACGCAGTATTTT. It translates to CASTPFGGFTDTQYF.

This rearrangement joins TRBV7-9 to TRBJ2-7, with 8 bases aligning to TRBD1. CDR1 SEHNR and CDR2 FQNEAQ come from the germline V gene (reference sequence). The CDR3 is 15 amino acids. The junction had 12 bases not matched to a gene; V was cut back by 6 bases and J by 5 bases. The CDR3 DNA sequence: TGTGCCAGCAGGCCACCGACAGGGGATAGGGACGAGCAGTACTTC. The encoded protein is CASRPPTGDRDEQYF.

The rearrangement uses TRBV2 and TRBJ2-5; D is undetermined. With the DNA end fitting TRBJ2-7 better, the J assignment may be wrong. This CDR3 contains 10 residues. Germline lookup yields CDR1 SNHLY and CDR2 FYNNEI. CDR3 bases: TGTGCCAGCAGTGGATACGAGCAGTACTTC. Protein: CASSGYEQYF.

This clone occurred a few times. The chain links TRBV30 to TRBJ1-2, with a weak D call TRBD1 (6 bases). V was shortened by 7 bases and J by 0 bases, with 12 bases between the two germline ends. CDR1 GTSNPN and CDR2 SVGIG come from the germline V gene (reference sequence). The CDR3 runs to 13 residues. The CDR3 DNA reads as TGTGCCTTTTTCGACAGGCCTAACTATGGCTACACCTTC. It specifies CAFFDRPNYGYTF.

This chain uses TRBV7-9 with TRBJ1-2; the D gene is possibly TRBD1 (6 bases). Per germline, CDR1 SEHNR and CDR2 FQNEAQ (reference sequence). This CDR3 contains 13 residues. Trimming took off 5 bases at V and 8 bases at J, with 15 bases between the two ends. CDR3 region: CASSNPGQEGYTF. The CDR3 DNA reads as TGTGCCAGCAGCAATCCGGGACAAGAGGGCTACACCTTC. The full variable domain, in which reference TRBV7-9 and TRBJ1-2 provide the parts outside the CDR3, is DTGVSQNPRHKITKRGQNVTFRCDPISEHNRLYWYRQTLGQGPEFLTYFQNEAQLEKSRLLSDRFSAERPKGSFSTLEIQRTEQGDSAMYLCASSNPGQEGYTFGSGTRLTVV.

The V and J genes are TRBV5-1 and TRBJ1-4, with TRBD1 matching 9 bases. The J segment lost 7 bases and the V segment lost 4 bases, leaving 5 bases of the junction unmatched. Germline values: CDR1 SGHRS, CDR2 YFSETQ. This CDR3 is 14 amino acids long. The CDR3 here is CASSPQGASEKLFF. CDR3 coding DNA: TGCGCCAGCAGCCCACAGGGGGCCAGTGAAAAACTGTTTTTT.

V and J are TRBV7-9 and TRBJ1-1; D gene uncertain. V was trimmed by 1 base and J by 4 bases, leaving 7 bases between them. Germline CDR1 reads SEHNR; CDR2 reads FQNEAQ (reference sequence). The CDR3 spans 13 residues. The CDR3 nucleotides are TGTGCCAGCAGCTTAGGCGGAAGCACTGAAGCTTTCTTT. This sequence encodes CASSLGGSTEAFF.

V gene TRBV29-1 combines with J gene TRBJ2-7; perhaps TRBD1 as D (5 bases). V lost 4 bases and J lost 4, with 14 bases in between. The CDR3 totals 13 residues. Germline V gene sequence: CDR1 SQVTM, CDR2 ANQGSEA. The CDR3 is CSVVEARAYEQYF. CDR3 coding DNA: TGCAGCGTTGTAGAAGCCAGGGCTTACGAGCAGTACTTC.